This entry features one T cell receptor (beta chain) sequence. This sample is drawn from a study of CD8 T cells in Susac syndrome. The germline V and J ends were trimmed by 8 bases and 10 bases, with 15 bases remaining between them. Germline values: CDR1 SGHAT, CDR2 FQDESV (reference sequence). The CDR3 runs to 12 residues. The RNA input was roughly 0.45 to 1 ug, and it was reverse transcribed with random hexamers. TCRdb independently ran MiXCR on the immunoSEQ multiplex PCR reads; one entry per CDR3 protein. Among about 280,000 distinct CDR3 sequences listed, approximately 84% were seen once. The clonotype originates from a human donor with multiple sclerosis. The genes are TRBV11-1 and TRBJ2-1; D ambiguous. Sequences were obtained from CD8+ T cells from PBMCs. The CDR3 sequence is CASDRPTGEQFF. The CDR3 DNA reads TGTGCCAGCGACCGACCCACGGGCGAGCAGTTCTTC. Filled out from reference TRBV11-1 and TRBJ2-1, the complete variable domain reads EAEVAQSPRYKITEKSQAVAFWCDPISGHATLYWYRQILGQGPELLVQFQDESVVDDSQLPKDRFSAERLKGVDSTLKIQPAELGDSAMYLCASDRPTGEQFFGPGTRLTVL.